This TCR beta chain appears in the sequencing data of a study of cytomegalovirus exposure and HLA in healthy donors. General study results and limits: In a later analysis, HLA-associated TCR beta chains were more clonally expanded than equally common others. A later analysis reportedly found that, within productive TCRs, an Asian-associated ancestry cluster had fewer N-insertions than the mean observed across the roughly 670 donors.

On this clone itself: Its antigen is unknown.

PCR primers comprised 60 Vbeta and 13 Jbeta primers. Data came from immunoSEQ multiplex PCR; TCRdb stores just in-frame clones and leaves some out. The sample has about 140,000 clones, about 82% seen once. With 7 bases removed from V and 0 bases from J, the gap between germline ends came to 9 bases. The CDR3 extends over 13 amino acids. Germline CDR1 reads MGHDK; CDR2 reads SYGVNS. The sequence was obtained from a young man in good health. Sequenced sample: PBMCs. V is TRBV25-1 and J is TRBJ2-5; tentative D call: TRBD2 (5 bases). The CDR3 spells CASNKLDQETQYF. The DNA of the CDR3 is TGTGCCAGCAATAAACTAGACCAAGAGACCCAGTACTTC.